What follows is one T cell receptor (beta chain) and its context. The antigen is not known. Splitting of each subset's genomic DNA was done evenly across several immunoSEQ plates. Method: immunoSEQ multiplex PCR; TCRdb's copy keeps in-frame clones and lacks some. In the table there are under 2.5 million clones, around 92% of which are singletons. The CDR3 covers 12 residues. The V gene's germline CDR1 is MGHDK and CDR2 SYGVNS. Trimming took 4 bases from V and 7 from J, leaving 10 bases between them. This record belongs to a study of shared clonotypes between healthy human individuals. Study observations and caveats: Larger richness was generally estimated for naive than memory subsets. In a handful of donors, around 5.5% of naive CD4 clonotypes appeared in common.

This chain joins TRBV25-1 and TRBJ1-2, with D hard to call. The specimen sequenced was naive CD4+ T cells from PBMCs. The subset was: CD45RA+ positively selected. The receptor comes from a young man in good health. Some clones in this sample may be carry-over from other donors' samples. CDR3 nucleotide sequence: TGTGCCAGCAGTGCGCCCGACGGTGGCTACACCTTC. Translation: CASSAPDGGYTF.